This T cell receptor beta chain appears in the sequencing data of a study of OX40 agonist ivuxolimab in advanced cancers. Whole-study context: Each patient was given ivuxolimab into a vein every 2 weeks, at 0.01 to 10 mg/kg. Study conclusions and caveats: Doses of 0.1 to 3.0 mg/kg were accompanied by clonal expansion of CD4+ and CD8+ blood T cells by week 6.

Sequenced by immunoSEQ multiplex PCR; TCRdb stores in-frame clones only, minus some. The sample holds about 73,000 clones, 90% seen once. The CDR3 consists of 15 residues. The germline V gene has CDR1 SGHVS and CDR2 FQNEAQ. Of note for this clone: The antigen remains undetermined. An end of the junction differs from the germline gene, which may be a read error.

V is TRBV7-8 and J is TRBJ2-1; no clear D gene. Material: CD4+ or CD8+ T cells sorted from blood, obtained in a trial of the OX40 agonist ivuxolimab. This receptor was obtained from an adult with an advanced solid tumor such as melanoma, head and neck, liver or kidney cancer. CDR3 DNA: TGTGCCAGCAGCTTATCACTACCCATGGGGAATGAGCGGTTCTTC. It specifies CASSLSLPMGNERFF.